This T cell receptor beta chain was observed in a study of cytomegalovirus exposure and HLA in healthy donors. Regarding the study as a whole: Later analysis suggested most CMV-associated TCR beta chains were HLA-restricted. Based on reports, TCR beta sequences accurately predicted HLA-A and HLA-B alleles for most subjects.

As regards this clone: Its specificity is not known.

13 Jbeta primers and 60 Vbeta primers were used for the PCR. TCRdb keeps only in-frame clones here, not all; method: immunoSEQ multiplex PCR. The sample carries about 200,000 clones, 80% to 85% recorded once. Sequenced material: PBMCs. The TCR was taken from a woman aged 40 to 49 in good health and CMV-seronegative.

The CDR3 DNA reads TGTGCCAGCAGCGTAGGTGCCGGGGATGGAGGGGAGACCCAGTACTTC. Its protein product is CASSVGAGDGGETQYF. The chain combines TRBV9 with TRBJ2-5, with D perhaps matching TRBD2 (6 bases). CDR1 and CDR2 from the germline V gene are SGDLS and YYNGEE. Deletions cut 0 bases from V and 5 bases from J, with 17 bases between. CDR3 length equals 16 residues.